The next 20 T cell receptor beta chains were all read from a single sample in a study of glioma-infiltrating T cells. Amplification of TCR alpha and beta CDR3 regions from RNA used iRepertoire nested multiplex PCR. TCRdb passed the multiplex PCR reads through MiXCR, listing each CDR3 protein once. The repertoire holds roughly 120,000 distinct CDR3 sequences, with less than 30% as singletons. Sequencing was performed on glioma tissue, nonneoplastic brain tissue, or PBMCs (not recorded which). These receptors originate from a human donor with low-grade glioma or glioblastoma, undergoing nonglioma brain surgery, or in good health (not recorded which).

The V call is TRBV6-1, the J call TRBJ2-1; D unresolved. Germline V lookup: CDR1 MNHNS, CDR2 SASEGT. This CDR3 contains 16 residues. V gave up 8 bases and J gave up 2 bases, with 19 bases separating them. This CDR3 reads CASSLGSAYTYNEQFF. In DNA, the CDR3 is TGTGCCAGCTCCCTGGGAAGCGCGTACACCTACAATGAGCAGTTCTTC.

This clonotype was counted ten times or more. The rearrangement uses TRBV28 and TRBJ2-1; the match to TRBD2 covers 10 bases. Germline lookup yields CDR1 MDHEN and CDR2 SYDVKM. The V segment lost 10 bases and the J segment 6 bases; nucleotides outside the gene matches: 6. The CDR3 has 13 residues. The CDR3: CANNVAGGNEQFF. DNA for the CDR3: TGTGCCAACAATGTAGCGGGAGGCAATGAGCAGTTCTTC.

In this sample, this clonotype turned up many times. This chain uses TRBV12-3 or TRBV12-4 with TRBJ1-1; D unresolved. This CDR3 contains 13 residues. V lost 7 bases and J 3 bases, leaving 12 bases between the germline ends. The CDR3 DNA reads as TGTGCCAGCACGACATCGCAACACACTGAAGCTTTCTTT. Amino acid sequence: CASTTSQHTEAFF.

This clonotype was detected ten times or more. The rearrangement joins TRBV20-1 to TRBJ1-1; D gene uncertain. The CDR3 extends over 13 amino acids. Trimming took off 6 bases at V and 0 bases at J, with 11 bases between the two ends. Germline V gene data show CDR1 as DFQATT and CDR2 as SNEGSKA (reference sequence). CDR3 nucleotides: TGCAGTGCGATACAGCCAATGAACACTGAAGCTTTCTTT. Protein sequence: CSAIQPMNTEAFF.

This clonotype occurred many times. The rearrangement joins TRBV7-9 to TRBJ1-6, with TRBD1 identical over 7 bases. The CDR3 extends over 15 amino acids. The trim removed 3 bases at V and 3 bases at J, leaving 2 bases unmatched. Germline assignment: CDR1 SEHNR and CDR2 FQNEAQ (reference sequence). The DNA for the CDR3 is TGTGCCAGCAGCTTCAGGACAGGCTATAATTCACCCCTCCACTTT. Its translation: CASSFRTGYNSPLHF.

This clonotype has a count of ten or more. The rearrangement joins TRBV5-4 to TRBJ2-1, with 9 bases matching TRBD1. The ends lost 5 bases at V and 6 bases at J; junction bases unmatched: 9. Germline CDR1 SGHNT, CDR2 YYREEE (reference sequence). The CDR3 consists of 15 residues. The CDR3 nucleotides are TGTGCCAGCAGACCGGACGGGACAGGGCTCAATGAGCAGTTCTTC. Its translation is CASRPDGTGLNEQFF.

This clonotype showed up many times. The genes are TRBV4-1 and TRBJ1-5; D possibly corresponds to TRBD1 (5 bases). The germline V gene encodes CDR1 MGHRA and CDR2 YSYEKL. The V end lost 6 bases, the J end lost 5 bases, and 20 bases lay between the germline ends. The CDR3 extends over 16 amino acids. The CDR3 sequence is CASRPLWGRKDQPQHF. For the CDR3, the DNA is TGCGCCAGCAGACCTCTCTGGGGCAGAAAAGATCAGCCCCAGCATTTT.

V usage is TRBV4-2 and J usage is TRBJ2-5; D not resolved. TRBJ2-1 explains the end of the DNA better; the J call may be wrong. The CDR3 length is 13 residues. Germline CDR1 is LGHNA and CDR2 is YNFKEQ. As DNA, the CDR3 is TGTGCCAGCAGCCCAGTACTCCAAGAGACCCAGTTCTTC. Translated: CASSPVLQETQFF.

This clonotype was counted ten times or more. The chain is built from TRBV5-1 and TRBJ2-1, with 8 bases matching TRBD2. V was pared by 4 bases and J by 3 bases, with 12 bases of the junction left unmatched. This CDR3 spans 17 amino acids. Germline CDR1 reads SGHRS; CDR2 reads YFSETQ. CDR3 DNA: TGCGCCAGCAGCGTGGAATCCGGGGGGGCCGTCTACAATGAGCAGTTCTTC. Amino acid sequence: CASSVESGGAVYNEQFF.

V usage is TRBV11-2 and J usage is TRBJ1-1, with D perhaps matching TRBD1 (5 bases). The CDR3 covers 12 residues. The germline CDR1 and CDR2 sequences are SGHAT and FQNNGV. The V end was cut by 4 bases, the J end by 10 bases, with 13 bases between. CDR3 sequence reads: CASSSSGDRAFF. CDR3 DNA sequence: TGTGCCAGCAGCTCCTCGGGGGATCGAGCTTTCTTT.

This clonotype has at least ten counts. This chain uses TRBV6-2 or TRBV6-3 with TRBJ2-7, with 9 nucleotides matching TRBD1. CDR1 and CDR2 (germline): MNHEY, SVGEGT. CDR3 length: 15 amino acids. The junction had 8 bases not matched to a gene; V was cut back by 4 bases and J by 4 bases. CDR3 sequence (DNA): TGTGCCAGCAGTTTCCCGGGACAGGGAATGTACGAGCAGTACTTC. Amino acids: CASSFPGQGMYEQYF.

The sample holds many counts of this clonotype. The chain joins TRBV27 to TRBJ2-5; TRBD2 matches at 10 bases. This CDR3 has 16 amino acids. After removal of 1 base from V and 5 bases from J, the junction contained 7 bases not matched to a gene. Germline-derived CDR1 and CDR2 are MNHEY and SMNVEV (reference sequence). In nucleotides, the CDR3 is TGTGCCAGCAGTTTATATCCTAGCGGGAGAAGGGAGACCCAGTACTTC. The encoded protein is CASSLYPSGRRETQYF.

This clonotype was detected ten times or more. The chain carries TRBV28 and TRBJ1-6, with no clear D. The CDR3 consists of 11 residues. From germline, CDR1 is MDHEN and CDR2 SYDVKM. Trimming stripped 6 bases from V and 10 bases from J, with 7 bases between. In DNA form, the CDR3 reads TGTGCCAGCAGCTTTTTCTCACCCCTCCACTTT. Translated: CASSFFSPLHF.

This clonotype has more than one count but fewer than ten. A read error may be the cause here, since a much bigger clone is one base away. The gene calls are TRBV27 and TRBJ1-5; 12 bases match TRBD1. Germline CDR1 is MNHEY and CDR2 is SMNVEV (reference sequence). This CDR3 region has 18 residues. The CDR3 here is CAISSFGRGTGGTQPQHF. The CDR3, as DNA: TGTGCCATCAGTTCATTCGGCCGGGGGACAGGGGGCACTCAGCCCCAGCATTTT.

This clonotype has only a few counts. The V call is TRBV29-1, the J call TRBJ2-3; D gene uncertain. Germline loops: CDR1 SQVTM, CDR2 ANQGSEA. The CDR3 runs to 13 residues. With 7 bases removed from V and 3 bases from J, the gap between germline ends came to 14 bases. The CDR3 nucleotides read TGCAGCGCGTTGGGTTCCCCGACAGATACGCAGTATTTT. This codes for CSALGSPTDTQYF.

This clonotype was seen many times. The chain has TRBV28 and TRBJ1-1; D is ambiguous. The CDR3 has 15 amino acids. V lost 6 bases and J lost 3, with 17 bases in between. CDR1 and CDR2 from the germline V gene are MDHEN and SYDVKM. CDR3 nucleotide sequence: TGTGCCAGCAGATCCCAGAAGGGTGTCGACACTGAAGCTTTCTTT. It specifies CASRSQKGVDTEAFF.

The chain employs TRBV18 and TRBJ2-3; D not certain. Between the trimmed V and J ends, which lost 5 bases and 2 bases, there was a span of 8 bases. Looked up from germline, CDR1 is KGHSH and CDR2 is LQKENI. The CDR3 contains 13 residues. The CDR3 DNA sequence: TGTGCCAGCTCAGTTCGAGACACAGATACGCAGTATTTT. Its protein is CASSVRDTDTQYF.

The chain uses TRBV7-9 and TRBJ2-3; TRBD1 aligns across 8 bases. Trimming at V came to 3 bases and at J to 0 bases, leaving 8 bases not matched to a gene. Germline CDR1 SEHNR, CDR2 FQNEAQ (reference sequence). CDR3 length: 17 amino acids. This CDR3 is CASSLRDRFTSTDTQYF. The DNA for the CDR3 is TGTGCCAGCAGCTTGAGGGACAGGTTCACTAGCACAGATACGCAGTATTTT.

This clonotype was seen once. Given a much more abundant clone one base away, this may be a read error. The J gene is TRBJ2-3, the V gene TRBV4-2; the D is unclear. Per germline, CDR1 LGHNA and CDR2 YNFKEQ. The CDR3 contains 12 residues. Trimming took 5 bases from V and 5 from J, leaving 8 bases between them. Here the CDR3 reads CASSEGRDTQYF. Here the CDR3 DNA reads TGTGCCAGCAGCGAAGGGCGAGATACGCAGTATTTT.

This clonotype was seen at least ten times. This chain joins TRBV20-1 and TRBJ2-7, with TRBD2 as a possible D gene (6 bases). Germline V gene data show CDR1 as DFQATT and CDR2 as SNEGSKA (reference sequence). Trimming left V 1 base short and J 5 bases short, with 18 bases between. The CDR3 has 15 amino acids. DNA of the CDR3: TGCAGTGCTAGAGGAGGTTGGCTAGGCGGGAACGAGCAGTACTTC. Protein product: CSARGGWLGGNEQYF.